The sequence of this T cell receptor beta chain was determined in a study of control samples from healthy donors and cancer patients. V trimming: 5 bases; J trimming: 12 bases; junction bases outside the gene matches: 10. This CDR3 spans 13 amino acids. Germline assignment: CDR1 SGHTA and CDR2 FQGNSA. Only in-frame clones appear in the TCRdb table, and some are missing; sequencing was by immunoSEQ multiplex PCR. The table shows about 93,000 clones, with 88% occurring only once. This clone was counted between two and nine times. The receptor's source is a woman in her 70s in good health. The sequenced sample was blood. The V call is TRBV7-2, the J call TRBJ2-1; TRBD2 aligns across 7 bases. The CDR3 loop is CASSKGLAERQFF. CDR3 nucleotide sequence: TGTGCCAGCAGCAAAGGTCTAGCGGAACGGCAGTTCTTC.